A single sample gave rise to the 8 T cell receptor beta chains below, sequenced in a study of T cell responses to AZD1222 COVID-19 vaccine. Generated by immunoSEQ multiplex PCR, the TCRdb table keeps only in-frame clones and is missing some. The data contain roughly 150,000 clones, 90% to 95% of them singletons. The specimen was peripheral blood, collected on day 0 of AZD1222 vaccination. All receptors derive from an adult in good health.

V and J are TRBV5-4 and TRBJ2-7; TRBD1 might be the D (6 bases). The V gene lost 2 bases and the J gene lost 3 bases, with 9 bases spanning the gap. This CDR3 has 13 residues. Germline CDR1 SGHNT, CDR2 YYREEE (reference sequence). CDR3 residues: CASSFTQGYEQYF. The CDR3 nucleotides read TGTGCCAGCAGCTTCACACAGGGCTACGAGCAGTACTTC.

The count of this clone is one. This chain joins TRBV29-1 and TRBJ1-2; D is ambiguous. The CDR3 has 9 amino acids. Per germline, CDR1 SQVTM and CDR2 ANQGSEA. Trimming took 4 bases from V and 8 from J, leaving 5 bases between them. The CDR3 reads CSVVEGYTF. DNA for the CDR3: TGCAGCGTTGTCGAGGGCTACACCTTC.

V and J are TRBV10-3 and TRBJ2-7, with a possible D match to TRBD2 (6 bases). With 6 bases removed from V and 7 bases from J, the gap between germline ends came to 19 bases. CDR3 length: 14 amino acids. CDR1 and CDR2 (germline): ENHRY, SYGVKD. The CDR3 DNA sequence: TGTGCCATCAGAGGACCCGGGACTTCCGTTGAGCAGTACTTC. Translating gives CAIRGPGTSVEQYF.

The chain is built from TRBV7-2 and TRBJ1-2, with D hard to call. Trimming cost V 0 bases and J 4 bases, with 3 bases left between them. Germline V lookup: CDR1 SGHTA, CDR2 FQGNSA. The CDR3 is 12 amino acids. The CDR3 loop is CASSLAGYGYTF. DNA for the CDR3: TGTGCCAGCAGCTTAGCAGGCTATGGCTACACCTTC.

CDR3: CASSKAQGYNSPLHF. CDR3 coding DNA: TGTGCCAGCAGTAAGGCCCAGGGGTATAATTCACCCCTCCACTTT. The chain has TRBV6-5 and TRBJ1-6, with D perhaps TRBD1 (6 bases). Between the trimmed V and J ends, which lost 5 bases and 4 bases, there was a span of 12 bases. This CDR3 is built from 15 residues. Germline CDR1 is MNHEY and CDR2 is SVGAGI.

The V gene is TRBV3-1 (or the pseudogene TRBV3-2), the J gene TRBJ2-7; D call uncertain. The CDR3 totals 14 residues. Germline CDR1 is LGHDT and CDR2 is YNNKEL (reference sequence). V dropped 1 base and J dropped 2 bases, with 9 bases sitting between them. CDR3 amino acids: CASSQVGYAYEQYF. As DNA, the CDR3 is TGTGCCAGCAGCCAAGTCGGATACGCCTACGAGCAGTACTTC.

This clone was observed once. The chain combines TRBV28 with TRBJ1-2; D remains unclear. V was clipped by 7 bases and J by 2 bases, with 11 bases between them. The CDR3 loop spans 13 amino acids. Germline assignment: CDR1 MDHEN and CDR2 SYDVKM. In nucleotides, the CDR3 is TGTGCCAGCACACAACTTCTAAACTATGGCTACACCTTC. Translated: CASTQLLNYGYTF.

This clone occurred a few times. The chain combines TRBV7-2 with TRBJ2-2, with TRBD1 matching over 10 bases. Germline V gives CDR1 SGHTA, CDR2 FQGNSA. This CDR3 is 16 amino acids long. V lost 4 bases to trimming and J lost 4 bases; unmatched junction nucleotides: 6. CDR3 DNA: TGTGCCAGCAGCTCTACGCGGACAGGGGGCACCGGGGAGCTGTTTTTT. Protein: CASSSTRTGGTGELFF.